The sequence of this T cell receptor beta chain was determined in a study of cytomegalovirus exposure and HLA in healthy donors. 13 Jbeta primers and 60 Vbeta primers were used for the PCR. Authors' methods: Roughly 76 million unique TCR beta chains, some 10 million of them shared, were counted by a later analysis. Only in-frame clones appear in the TCRdb table, and some are missing; sequencing was by immunoSEQ multiplex PCR. Clone size and the V and J calls come from that table; the DNA yielded D and trimming. In the table there are 150,000 to 200,000 clones, around three quarters of which are singletons. Regarding the study as a whole: It is likely that the observed cluster of highly shared sequence variants was a sequencing artifact. In a later analysis, at a false discovery rate of 0.05, about 17,000 TCR beta sequences matched HLA alleles.

With respect to this clone: Its antigen is currently unknown.

The sequence was collected from a woman under 40 in good health and CMV-seronegative. Sequences were obtained from PBMCs.

The CDR3 DNA sequence: TGCGCCAGCAGCTTGCTAGGAGGAGACAATCAGCCCCAGCATTTT. Translating it yields CASSLLGGDNQPQHF. This chain uses TRBV5-1 with TRBJ1-5, with no clear D. V was pared by 1 base and J by 3 bases, with 11 bases between. CDR1 SGHRS and CDR2 YFSETQ come from the germline V gene. The CDR3 loop spans 15 amino acids.